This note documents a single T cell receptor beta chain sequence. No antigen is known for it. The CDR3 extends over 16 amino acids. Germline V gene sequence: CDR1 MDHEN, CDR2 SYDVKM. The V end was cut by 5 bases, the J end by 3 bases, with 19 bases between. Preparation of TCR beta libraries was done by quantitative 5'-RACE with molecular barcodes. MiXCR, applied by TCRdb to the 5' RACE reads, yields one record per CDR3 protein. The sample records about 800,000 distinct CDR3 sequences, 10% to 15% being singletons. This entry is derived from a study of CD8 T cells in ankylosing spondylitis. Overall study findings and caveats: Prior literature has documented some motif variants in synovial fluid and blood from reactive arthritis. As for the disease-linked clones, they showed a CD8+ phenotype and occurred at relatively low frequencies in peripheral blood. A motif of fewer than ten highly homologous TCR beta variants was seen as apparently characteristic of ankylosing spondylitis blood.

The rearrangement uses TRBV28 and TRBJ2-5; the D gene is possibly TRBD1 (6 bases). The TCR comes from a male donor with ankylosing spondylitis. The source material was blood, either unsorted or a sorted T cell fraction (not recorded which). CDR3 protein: CASSEVWERGKETQYF. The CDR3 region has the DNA TGTGCCAGCAGTGAAGTTTGGGAGAGGGGGAAAGAGACCCAGTACTTC.